A selection of T cell receptor beta chains follows, all from one sample in a study of PD-L1 blockade in urothelial cancer. The data were produced by immunoSEQ multiplex PCR, yet TCRdb's version contains in-frame clones alone and is incomplete. The sample yields around 63,000 clones, 81% seen once. This material consisted of PBMCs, taken around atezolizumab (anti-PD-L1) treatment. The origin of the receptors is a man in his 70s with urothelial cancer. Each CDR3 is given with its conserved first and last residue. Fields, in order: J gene, CDR3 length, D gene, clone size, V gene, CDR3 protein, CDR3 DNA. The D gene is left open where the match is weak. Expanded clones get a size class; other rows say once, few or many, or leave the size out.

J gene: TRBJ2-2
CDR3 length: 14
D gene: -
clone size: -
V gene: TRBV5-6
CDR3 protein: CASSLDPGAGELFF
CDR3 DNA: TGTGCCAGCAGCTTGGATCCGGGTGCCGGGGAGCTGTTTTTT

J gene: TRBJ1-3
CDR3 length: 14
D gene: -
clone size: -
V gene: TRBV28
CDR3 protein: CASCARNSGNTIYF
CDR3 DNA: TGTGCCAGCTGTGCCAGGAACTCTGGAAACACCATATATTTT

J gene: TRBJ2-7
CDR3 length: 13
D gene: TRBD1
clone size: -
V gene: TRBV5-6
CDR3 protein: CASSYGTDYEQYF
CDR3 DNA: TGTGCCAGCAGCTACGGGACAGACTACGAGCAGTACTTC

J gene: TRBJ2-2
CDR3 length: 16
D gene: TRBD2
clone size: -
V gene: TRBV4-2
CDR3 protein: CASSQEAGELTGELFF
CDR3 DNA: TGTGCCAGCAGCCAAGAAGCGGGGGAGCTCACCGGGGAGCTGTTTTTT

J gene: TRBJ1-1
CDR3 length: 15
D gene: TRBD1
clone size: -
V gene: TRBV2
CDR3 protein: CASRGDRAGDTEAFF
CDR3 DNA: TGTGCCAGCAGGGGGGACAGGGCTGGGGACACTGAAGCTTTCTTT

J gene: TRBJ1-4
CDR3 length: 13
D gene: -
clone size: once
V gene: TRBV2
CDR3 protein: CASTRATNEKLFF
CDR3 DNA: TGTGCCAGCACTCGAGCAACTAATGAAAAACTGTTTTTT

J gene: TRBJ1-4
CDR3 length: 16
D gene: -
clone size: -
V gene: TRBV27
CDR3 protein: CASTPSGPSTNEKLFF
CDR3 DNA: TGTGCCAGCACCCCCTCAGGTCCATCAACTAATGAAAAACTGTTTTTT

J gene: TRBJ1-2
CDR3 length: 8
D gene: -
clone size: -
V gene: TRBV20-1
CDR3 protein: CSAPLSAF
CDR3 DNA: TGCAGTGCTCCCCTGTCGGCCTTC

J gene: TRBJ1-5
CDR3 length: 15
D gene: -
clone size: -
V gene: TRBV2
CDR3 protein: CASSGWRARAQPQHF
CDR3 DNA: TGTGCCAGCAGTGGGTGGCGAGCGAGGGCTCAGCCCCAGCATTTT

J gene: TRBJ1-2
CDR3 length: 15
D gene: -
clone size: -
V gene: TRBV6-5
CDR3 protein: CASNPHPGRGYGYTF
CDR3 DNA: TGTGCCAGCAACCCCCATCCGGGACGGGGGTATGGCTACACCTTC

J gene: TRBJ2-1
CDR3 length: 13
D gene: -
clone size: -
V gene: TRBV7-9
CDR3 protein: CASSHSDSPGEFF
CDR3 DNA: TGTGCCAGCAGCCATAGTGACTCTCCCGGGGAGTTCTTC

J gene: TRBJ1-1
CDR3 length: 12
D gene: -
clone size: -
V gene: TRBV30
CDR3 protein: CAWSSGVGEAFF
CDR3 DNA: TGTGCCTGGAGCTCGGGGGTAGGTGAAGCTTTCTTT

J gene: TRBJ2-7
CDR3 length: 13
D gene: -
clone size: -
V gene: TRBV9
CDR3 protein: CASSETDSYEQYF
CDR3 DNA: TGTGCCAGCAGCGAGACGGACAGCTACGAGCAGTACTTC

J gene: TRBJ1-1
CDR3 length: 13
D gene: -
clone size: -
V gene: TRBV28
CDR3 protein: CASSLTGNTEAFF
CDR3 DNA: TGTGCCAGCAGTCTGACAGGGAACACTGAAGCTTTCTTT

J gene: TRBJ2-2
CDR3 length: 15
D gene: TRBD2
clone size: -
V gene: TRBV11-3
CDR3 protein: CASRPSGSGTGELFF
CDR3 DNA: TGTGCCAGCAGGCCTAGCGGGAGCGGCACCGGGGAGCTGTTTTTT

J gene: TRBJ2-7
CDR3 length: 14
D gene: -
clone size: -
V gene: TRBV11-2
CDR3 protein: CASSENRDSYEQYF
CDR3 DNA: TGTGCCAGCAGCGAGAACAGGGATTCCTACGAGCAGTACTTC

J gene: TRBJ2-2
CDR3 length: 14
D gene: -
clone size: few
V gene: TRBV10-3
CDR3 protein: CAISETTATGELFF
CDR3 DNA: TGTGCCATCAGTGAGACTACTGCCACCGGGGAGCTGTTTTTT

J gene: TRBJ2-1
CDR3 length: 16
D gene: -
clone size: -
V gene: TRBV18
CDR3 protein: CASSPNQRSSYNEQFF
CDR3 DNA: TGTGCCAGCTCACCAAACCAGCGTAGCTCCTACAATGAGCAGTTCTTC

J gene: TRBJ2-5
CDR3 length: 15
D gene: TRBD2
clone size: -
V gene: TRBV5-1
CDR3 protein: CASSPGLAGVETQYF
CDR3 DNA: TGCGCCAGCAGCCCGGGACTAGCGGGAGTGGAGACCCAGTACTTC

J gene: TRBJ1-5
CDR3 length: 15
D gene: TRBD1
clone size: -
V gene: TRBV19
CDR3 protein: CASSGTASSNQPQHF
CDR3 DNA: TGTGCCAGTAGCGGGACAGCGAGTAGCAATCAGCCCCAGCATTTT

J gene: TRBJ2-3
CDR3 length: 12
D gene: -
clone size: -
V gene: TRBV27
CDR3 protein: CASSSGTDTQYF
CDR3 DNA: TGTGCCAGCAGTTCTGGCACAGATACGCAGTATTTT

J gene: TRBJ1-2
CDR3 length: 14
D gene: -
clone size: -
V gene: TRBV5-3
CDR3 protein: CARIQTGGYYGYTF
CDR3 DNA: TGTGCCAGAATACAAACGGGGGGTTACTATGGCTACACCTTC

J gene: TRBJ1-1
CDR3 length: 16
D gene: -
clone size: -
V gene: TRBV18
CDR3 protein: CASSLWGRGLNTEAFF
CDR3 DNA: TGTGCCAGCTCTCTTTGGGGCAGGGGCTTGAACACTGAAGCTTTCTTT

J gene: TRBJ1-1
CDR3 length: 13
D gene: -
clone size: -
V gene: TRBV27
CDR3 protein: CASSFGGVTEAFF
CDR3 DNA: TGTGCCAGCAGTTTTGGCGGAGTAACTGAAGCTTTCTTT

J gene: TRBJ2-5
CDR3 length: 15
D gene: TRBD2
clone size: -
V gene: TRBV19
CDR3 protein: CASSFAAGGKETQYF
CDR3 DNA: TGTGCCAGTAGTTTCGCAGCGGGGGGGAAAGAGACCCAGTACTTC